These T cell receptor beta chains were read from a single sample in a study of cytomegalovirus exposure and HLA in healthy donors. The table came from immunoSEQ multiplex PCR; TCRdb's copy has only in-frame clones and leaves some out. The repertoire includes about 130,000 clones, roughly 85% of them detected once, and about 7% sits in the top ten. Material for sequencing was PBMCs. Receptors were obtained from a woman in her twenties or thirties in good health and CMV-seropositive. CDR3s include the opening cysteine and the closing phenylalanine or tryptophan. D genes are given only for firm matches. Size values are once, few and many counts, or a class for expanded clones, and some rows have none.

TRBJ2-2 | 13 | - | TRBD1 | TRBV6-1 | TGTGCCAGCGGGCAGGGGGCATACGGGGAGCTGTTTTTT | CASGQGAYGELFF
TRBJ1-2 | 14 | - | TRBD1 | TRBV6-6 | TGTGCCAGCAGTAACCTACAGGGGGACTATGGCTACACCTTC | CASSNLQGDYGYTF
TRBJ2-3 | 15 | - | TRBD2 | TRBV2 | TGTGCCAGTGAGTGGGCTAGCGGTAGCACAGATACGCAGTATTTT | CASEWASGSTDTQYF
TRBJ1-6 | 14 | - | - | TRBV19 | TGTGCCAGTAGTATAGGCGATTATAATTCACCCCTCCACTTT | CASSIGDYNSPLHF
TRBJ2-5 | 13 | - | - | TRBV19 | TGTGCCTCCGGTCAGGCTGCGGGGTGGACCCAGTACTTC | CASGQAAGWTQYF
TRBJ2-1 | 14 | - | - | TRBV27 | TGTGCCAGCAGTTTACAGGGCGGATACAATGAGCAGTTCTTC | CASSLQGGYNEQFF
TRBJ2-1 | 13 | - | - | TRBV5-1 | TGCGCCAGCAGCTTGGTTGGGGAGAATGAGCAGTTCTTC | CASSLVGENEQFF
TRBJ1-2 | 15 | medium-sized | - | TRBV6-5 | TGTGCCAGCAGTTACTCCGACCGGGGACTAGGTGGCTACACCTTC | CASSYSDRGLGGYTF
TRBJ2-2 | 15 | - | TRBD1 | TRBV7-6 | TGTGCCAGCAGCCCCGGGACAGGCTTGACCGGGGAGCTGTTTTTT | CASSPGTGLTGELFF
TRBJ2-1 | 15 | - | TRBD2 | TRBV19 | TGTGCCAGTAGTAAACTAGCGGGGGGTCCCAATGAGCAGTTCTTC | CASSKLAGGPNEQFF
TRBJ1-5 | 15 | - | TRBD1 | TRBV28 | TGTGCCAGCAGTTTAGACAGGGTTGCCAATCAGCCCCAGCATTTT | CASSLDRVANQPQHF
TRBJ2-7 | 17 | - | - | TRBV5-1 | TGCGCCAGCAGCTTGGCGCCCCTCAGGTCCTCTCCCTACGAGCAGTACTTC | CASSLAPLRSSPYEQYF
TRBJ2-3 | 13 | - | - | TRBV28 | TGTGCCAGCAGTTTATCGAGCACAGATACGCAGTATTTT | CASSLSSTDTQYF
TRBJ2-3 | 14 | - | - | TRBV4-1 | TGCGCCAGCAGCCAAGAGTGGAAGGCGGGACCACAGTATTTT | CASSQEWKAGPQYF
TRBJ2-7 | 11 | - | TRBD2 | TRBV5-6 | TGTGCCAGCAGCCGGGCGGGGGGGTCTCGCTTC | CASSRAGGSRF
TRBJ2-1 | 13 | - | - | TRBV5-4 | TGTGCCAGCAGCTTGGAGCGTTACAATGAGCAGTTCTTC | CASSLERYNEQFF
TRBJ2-7 | 12 | - | - | TRBV28 | TGTGCCAGCAGTTTAACTACTCAAGGGCAGTACTTC | CASSLTTQGQYF
TRBJ2-1 | 14 | - | - | TRBV5-1 | TGCGCCAGCAGCTCCGCCGGGGGCTACAATGAGCAGTTCTTC | CASSSAGGYNEQFF
TRBJ2-5 | 19 | - | - | TRBV12-2 | TGTGCAAGTCGCTTTGTGGCTAGGAGGGGACAGGGGTCGCGGGAGACCCAGTACTTC | CASRFVARRGQGSRETQYF
TRBJ2-3 | 13 | - | TRBD2 | TRBV6-1 | TGTGCCAGCAATTTGCTAGCGGTAGATACGCAGTATTTT | CASNLLAVDTQYF
TRBJ1-2 | 15 | - | TRBD1 | TRBV29-1 | TGCAGCGTTGAAGAATGGAGACAGGGGAACTATGGCTACACCTTC | CSVEEWRQGNYGYTF
TRBJ1-6 | 16 | - | - | TRBV5-1 | TGCGCCAGCAGCTTGACGAGTAGTTCCTATAATTCACCCCTCCACTTT | CASSLTSSSYNSPLHF
TRBJ1-1 | 13 | - | - | TRBV29-1 | TGCAGCGTCGGGATGGTGATGGGCACTGAAGCTTTCTTT | CSVGMVMGTEAFF
TRBJ2-7 | 12 | - | - | TRBV15 | TGTGCCACCAGCAGTTCCCTATACGAGCAGTACTTC | CATSSSLYEQYF
TRBJ1-1 | 14 | - | - | TRBV19 | TGTGCCAGTAGTATTGGGGTCCTAGCCCGTGAAGCTTTCTTT | CASSIGVLAREAFF
TRBJ2-1 | 15 | - | - | TRBV6-5 | TGTGCCAGCAGTCGGCAGGGCAGCTCCTACAATGAGCAGTTCTTC | CASSRQGSSYNEQFF
TRBJ2-7 | 13 | - | TRBD1 | TRBV27 | TGTGCCAGCAGTTCCCAGGGGGCCTACGAGCAGTACTTC | CASSSQGAYEQYF
TRBJ2-7 | 18 | - | TRBD2 | TRBV5-1 | TGCGCCAGCAGCCCACTTATCGGGGGAGGGGTGCTATCCTACGAGCAGTACTTC | CASSPLIGGGVLSYEQYF
TRBJ2-5 | 15 | - | - | TRBV9 | TGTGCCAGCAGCGTAGGGTCGGGGGACCAAGAGACCCAGTACTTC | CASSVGSGDQETQYF
TRBJ2-7 | 12 | - | TRBD1 | TRBV2 | TGTGCCAGCAGCGGGACAGGAATCGAGCAGTACTTC | CASSGTGIEQYF
TRBJ2-3 | 15 | few | TRBD2 | TRBV9 | TGTGCCAGCAGCGTAGCCGGGGGGTGGTCAGATACGCAGTATTTT | CASSVAGGWSDTQYF
TRBJ2-1 | 13 | - | - | TRBV7-3 | TGTGCCAGCAGCCTGACTAACAACAATGAGCAGTTCTTC | CASSLTNNNEQFF
TRBJ2-5 | 16 | - | TRBD1 | TRBV6-1 | TGTGCCAGCAGTGAATATGGGACAGGAGTGCGGGAGACCCAGTACTTC | CASSEYGTGVRETQYF
TRBJ2-7 | 15 | - | TRBD2 | TRBV7-9 | TGTGCCAGCAGCCTGACTAGCGGGAGGGCCTACGAGCAGTACTTC | CASSLTSGRAYEQYF
TRBJ2-3 | 15 | - | TRBD1 | TRBV7-9 | TGTGCCAGCAGCTTGACAGGGGGGAACACAGATACGCAGTATTTT | CASSLTGGNTDTQYF
TRBJ2-7 | 16 | - | - | TRBV28 | TGTGCCAGCAGTCCGATTGACAGGTTTGAGACCTACGAGCAGTACTTC | CASSPIDRFETYEQYF
TRBJ2-7 | 15 | few | - | TRBV5-1 | TGCGCCAGCAGCTTTACGACAGGAACTATCTACGAGCAGTACTTC | CASSFTTGTIYEQYF
TRBJ2-7 | 17 | - | - | TRBV4-2 | TGTGCCAGCAGCCAAGAAGGGGGCAACGGGAGGGCCAACGAGCAGTACTTC | CASSQEGGNGRANEQYF
TRBJ2-3 | 13 | - | - | TRBV5-1 | TGCGCCAGCGGGGCTCTTAGCACAGATACGCAGTATTTT | CASGALSTDTQYF
TRBJ1-5 | 15 | once | TRBD1 | TRBV7-8 | TGTGCCAGCAGCTCAAGACAGGGGTTCAATCAGCCCCAGCATTTT | CASSSRQGFNQPQHF
TRBJ2-5 | 13 | - | - | TRBV21-1 | TGTGCCAGCAGCAACTATTACCAAGAGACCCAGTACTTC | CASSNYYQETQYF
TRBJ1-2 | 14 | - | - | TRBV11-2 | TGTGCCAGCAGCGGCATGGGGGGGCTGAATGGCTACACCTTC | CASSGMGGLNGYTF
TRBJ1-1 | 16 | - | - | TRBV28 | TGTGCCAGCATCAACGCCGGGGGGCGTTCGGACACTGAAGCTTTCTTT | CASINAGGRSDTEAFF
TRBJ2-6 | 17 | - | - | TRBV27 | TGTGCCAGCAGTTCCCACTTCTTTGGAGGTGGGGCCAACGTCCTGACTTTC | CASSSHFFGGGANVLTF
TRBJ2-6 | 16 | - | - | TRBV29-1 | TGCAGCGTTGAAAGTCAGGGCCCCAATGGGGCCAACGTCCTGACTTTC | CSVESQGPNGANVLTF
TRBJ2-1 | 16 | - | TRBD2 | TRBV7-3 | TGTGCCAGCAGCTTCTCTGGTAGCGGGAGCGACAATGAGCAGTTCTTC | CASSFSGSGSDNEQFF
TRBJ2-1 | 14 | - | TRBD1 | TRBV19 | TGTGCCAGTAGTTTGGGGGACAGATACAATGAGCAGTTCTTC | CASSLGDRYNEQFF
TRBJ1-3 | 17 | - | TRBD1 | TRBV18 | TGTGCCAGCTCACCGTATCTGGGACAGGGAACCGGAAACACCATATATTTT | CASSPYLGQGTGNTIYF
TRBJ2-1 | 13 | - | TRBD2 | TRBV7-6 | TGTGCCAGCAGCTCAAGCGGGGGTTCGGGGCAGTTCTTC | CASSSSGGSGQFF
TRBJ1-1 | 13 | few | - | TRBV6-1 | TGTGCCACCGGGGCGGGGATGGGAACTGAAGCTTTCTTT | CATGAGMGTEAFF
TRBJ2-5 | 13 | - | - | TRBV30 | TGTGCCTGGAATAGGAGGCATGGGGAGACCCAGTACTTC | CAWNRRHGETQYF
TRBJ2-2 | 14 | - | TRBD2 | TRBV2 | TGTGCCAGCAGTGTCGGACTAGGCACCGGGGAGCTGTTTTTT | CASSVGLGTGELFF
TRBJ2-1 | 17 | - | - | TRBV9 | TGTGCCAGCAGCTCCGAGGTGGCGGGGGCGACCTACAATGAGCAGTTCTTC | CASSSEVAGATYNEQFF
TRBJ2-3 | 18 | - | - | TRBV5-4 | TGTGCCAGCCCTCGCGGGACTTTAATTGGAGTTGGCACAGATACGCAGTATTTT | CASPRGTLIGVGTDTQYF
TRBJ1-2 | 16 | - | TRBD1 | TRBV15 | TGTGCCACCAGCAGAAACAGGGGGGAAGCTAACTATGGCTACACCTTC | CATSRNRGEANYGYTF
TRBJ2-3 | 18 | - | - | TRBV4-1 | TGCGCCAGCAGCCAAGGGGGAACGGGGACTCTACGCATGGATACGCAGTATTTT | CASSQGGTGTLRMDTQYF
TRBJ2-7 | 15 | once | TRBD2 | TRBV5-1 | TGCGCCAGCAGCTTGTTGGTAGCGGGAAGCTACGAGCAGTACTTC | CASSLLVAGSYEQYF
TRBJ2-7 | 14 | - | TRBD2 | TRBV11-1 | TGTGCCAGCAGCGTCGGACTAGCGGGCATCGAGCAGTACTTC | CASSVGLAGIEQYF
TRBJ1-1 | 18 | - | - | TRBV18 | TGTGCCAGCTCCCCAATCCCCCTTGGGGGCCCAGGGGACACTGAAGCTTTCTTT | CASSPIPLGGPGDTEAFF
TRBJ1-2 | 13 | - | - | TRBV5-8 | TGTGCCAGCAGCCTGCCCGGGTCCTATGGCTACACCTTC | CASSLPGSYGYTF